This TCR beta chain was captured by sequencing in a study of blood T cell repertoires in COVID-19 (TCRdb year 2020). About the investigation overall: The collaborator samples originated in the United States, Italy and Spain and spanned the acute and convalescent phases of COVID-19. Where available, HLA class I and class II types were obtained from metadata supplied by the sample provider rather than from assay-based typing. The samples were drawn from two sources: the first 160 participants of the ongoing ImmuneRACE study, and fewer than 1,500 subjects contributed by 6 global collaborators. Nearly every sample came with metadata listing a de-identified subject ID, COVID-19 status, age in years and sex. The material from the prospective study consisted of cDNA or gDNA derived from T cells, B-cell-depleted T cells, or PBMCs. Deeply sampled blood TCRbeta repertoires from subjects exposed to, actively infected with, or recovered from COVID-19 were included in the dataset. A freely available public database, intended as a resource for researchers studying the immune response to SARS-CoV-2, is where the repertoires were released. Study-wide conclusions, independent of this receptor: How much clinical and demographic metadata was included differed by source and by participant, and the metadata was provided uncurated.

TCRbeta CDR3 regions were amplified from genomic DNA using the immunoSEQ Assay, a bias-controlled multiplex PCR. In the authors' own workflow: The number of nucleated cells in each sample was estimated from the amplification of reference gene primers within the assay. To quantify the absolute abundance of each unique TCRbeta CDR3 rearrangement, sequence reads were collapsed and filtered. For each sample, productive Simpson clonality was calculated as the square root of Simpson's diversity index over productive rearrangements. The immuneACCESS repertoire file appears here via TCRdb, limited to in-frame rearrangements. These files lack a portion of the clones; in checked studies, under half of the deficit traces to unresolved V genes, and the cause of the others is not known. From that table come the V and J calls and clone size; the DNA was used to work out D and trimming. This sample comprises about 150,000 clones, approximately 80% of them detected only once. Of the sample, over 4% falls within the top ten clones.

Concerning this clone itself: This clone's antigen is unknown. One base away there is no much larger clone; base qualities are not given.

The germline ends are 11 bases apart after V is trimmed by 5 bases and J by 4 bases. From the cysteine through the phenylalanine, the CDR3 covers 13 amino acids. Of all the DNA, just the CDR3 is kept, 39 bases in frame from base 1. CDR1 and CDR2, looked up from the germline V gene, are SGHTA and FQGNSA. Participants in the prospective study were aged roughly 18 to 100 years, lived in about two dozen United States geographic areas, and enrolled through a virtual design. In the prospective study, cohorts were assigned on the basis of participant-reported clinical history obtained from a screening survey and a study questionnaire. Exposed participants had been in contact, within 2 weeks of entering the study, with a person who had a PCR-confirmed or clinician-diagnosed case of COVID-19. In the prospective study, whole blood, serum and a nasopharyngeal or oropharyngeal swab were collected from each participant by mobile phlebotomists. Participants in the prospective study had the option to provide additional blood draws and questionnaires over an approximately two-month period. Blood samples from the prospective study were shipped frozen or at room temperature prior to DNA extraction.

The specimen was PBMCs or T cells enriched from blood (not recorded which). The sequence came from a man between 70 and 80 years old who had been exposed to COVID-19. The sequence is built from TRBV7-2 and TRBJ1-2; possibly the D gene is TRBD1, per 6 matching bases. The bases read TGTGCCAGCAGCAGCGACAGGTTCTATGGCTACACCTTC. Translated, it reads CASSSDRFYGYTF.